Following are 22 T cell receptor beta chains from one sample sequenced in a study of blood T cells in healthy people across ages. A second about 6 to 12 cycle PCR used barcoded and J-beta primers. MiXCR was run by TCRdb on the 5' RACE reads, yielding one entry per CDR3 protein. The sample consists of around 780,000 distinct CDR3 sequences, more than 50% of them appearing once. Input material: blood. These TCRs come from a man aged 35-49 years in good health.

The rearrangement joins TRBV5-1 to TRBJ2-7; D is tentatively TRBD1 or TRBD2 (5 bases each). Trimming cost V 4 bases and J 2 bases, with 16 bases left between them. The CDR3 spans 15 residues. Germline V gene lookup returns CDR1 SGHRS and CDR2 YFSETQ. The chain's CDR3 is CASSQQGDATYEQYF. The DNA for the CDR3 is TGCGCCAGCAGCCAACAAGGGGACGCTACCTACGAGCAGTACTTC.

The gene calls are TRBV20-1 and TRBJ2-1; a weak D match, TRBD2 (6 bases). CDR1 DFQATT and CDR2 SNEGSKA come from the germline V gene (reference sequence). V lost 7 bases and J 4 bases, leaving 11 bases between the germline ends. This CDR3 has 12 residues. The CDR3 here is CSVWDSYNEQFF. Here the CDR3 DNA reads TGCAGTGTATGGGACTCGTACAATGAGCAGTTCTTC.

The genes are TRBV11-2 and TRBJ2-2; a possible D gene is TRBD2 (6 bases). V lost 6 bases and J lost 7, with 9 bases in between. Germline CDR1 SGHAT, CDR2 FQNNGV. The CDR3 consists of 12 residues. As DNA, the CDR3 is TGTGCCAGCAGGCCTAGCGACGGGGAGCTGTTTTTT. This codes for CASRPSDGELFF.

This clonotype was counted between two and nine times. The CDR3 loop reads CSAMTGDYGYTF. DNA of the CDR3: TGCAGCGCAATGACAGGGGACTATGGCTACACCTTC. The chain uses TRBV29-1 and TRBJ1-2; 8 bases agree with TRBD1. The length of the CDR3 is 12 residues. Germline V CDR1 and CDR2: SQVTM, ANQGSEA. The J segment lost 3 bases and the V segment lost 7 bases, leaving 4 bases of the junction unmatched.

The V call is TRBV7-2, the J call TRBJ1-2, with D uncertain. This CDR3 spans 12 amino acids. CDR1 is SGHTA and CDR2 is FQGNSA in the germline V gene. The V end lost 1 base, the J end lost 8 bases, and 8 bases lay between the germline ends. CDR3 residues: CASSLDQVGYTF. The CDR3 DNA reads TGTGCCAGCAGCTTAGATCAAGTAGGCTACACCTTC. The full variable domain, rest sourced from reference TRBV7-2 and TRBJ1-2, is GAGVSQSPSNKVTEKGKDVELRCDPISGHTALYWYRQSLGQGLEFLIYFQGNSAPDKSGLPSDRFSAERTGGSVSTLTIQRTQQEDSAVYLCASSLDQVGYTFGSGTRLTVV.

Worth noting for this clonotype: An end of the junction does not agree with germline; a read error may underlie this. The chain has TRBV7-6 and TRBJ2-1; TRBD2 might be the D (5 bases). The length of the CDR3 is 15 residues. Germline CDR1 SGHVS, CDR2 FNYEAQ. The CDR3 spells CTSSFSASSYNEQFF. The CDR3 coding sequence is TGTACCAGCAGCTTTAGCGCCAGCTCCTACAATGAGCAGTTCTTC.

V usage is TRBV21-1 and J usage is TRBJ2-7; TRBD1 reflects the table's D call only, with no check against the DNA. TRBV21-1 is annotated as a pseudogene. CDR3 length: 16 residues. Written as DNA, the CDR3 is TGTGCCAGCACCTCTATAGGGGCAGGGGGAAGAGAGGCCCAGTACTTC. It translates to CASTSIGAGGREAQYF.

V is TRBV20-1 and J is TRBJ2-7, with 7 bases that match TRBD2. Germline CDR1 and CDR2: DFQATT and SNEGSKA (reference sequence). Unmatched junction bases numbered 10, after V lost 5 bases and J lost 0 bases. This CDR3 region has 15 residues. This chain's CDR3 is CSASNGGTSSYEQYF. In DNA form, the CDR3 reads TGCAGTGCTTCAAACGGGGGGACGAGCTCCTACGAGCAGTACTTC.

Only a few counts were recorded for this clonotype. V is TRBV7-9 and J is TRBJ2-1; no definite D call. Germline-derived CDR1 and CDR2 are SEHNR and FQNEAQ (reference sequence). The CDR3 is 15 amino acids. Trimming stripped 1 base from V and 9 bases from J, with 16 bases between. The CDR3 loop reads CASSLGQLRWGEQFF. CDR3 in DNA: TGTGCCAGCAGCTTAGGGCAACTCCGATGGGGTGAGCAGTTCTTC.

The chain carries TRBV20-1 and TRBJ2-1, with D hard to call. The CDR3 runs 13 residues. Trimming removed 3 bases from V and 4 bases from J, with 10 bases in between. Germline CDR1 reads DFQATT; CDR2 reads SNEGSKA (reference sequence). In DNA, the CDR3 is TGCAGTGCTAGGATAACGCTTTACAATGAGCAGTTCTTC. Protein sequence: CSARITLYNEQFF.

This clonotype was seen only a few times. The J gene is TRBJ1-2, the V gene TRBV9, with a tentative D call TRBD1 (6 bases). This CDR3 contains 14 residues. CDR1 SGDLS and CDR2 YYNGEE come from the germline V gene. V shed 0 bases and J shed 6 bases, with 12 bases lying between them. CDR3 nucleotide sequence: TGTGCCAGCAGCGTAGCTACAGGGTTTGATGGCTACACCTTC. Encoded protein: CASSVATGFDGYTF.

V usage is TRBV5-1 and J usage is TRBJ2-3; D unresolved. The CDR3 has 14 residues. Trimming took 4 bases from V and 4 from J, leaving 13 bases between them. Germline assignment: CDR1 SGHRS and CDR2 YFSETQ. The CDR3 DNA reads as TGCGCCAGCAGCCTGCGGCGGAGCCCAGATACGCAGTATTTT. Residues: CASSLRRSPDTQYF.

The chain is built from TRBV5-1 and TRBJ2-7, with 9 bases that match TRBD1. CDR1 and CDR2 from the germline V gene are SGHRS and YFSETQ. The CDR3 sequence is 12 residues long. The ends lost 6 bases at V and 12 bases at J; junction bases unmatched: 10. CDR3 sequence: CASNAFGTGLYF. Here the CDR3 DNA reads TGCGCCAGCAATGCATTTGGGACAGGGCTGTACTTC.

The chain is built from TRBV5-1 and TRBJ2-1; 7 bases match TRBD1. V dropped 1 base and J dropped 0; count of bases not matched to a gene: 7. This CDR3 contains 17 residues. Germline V CDR1 and CDR2: SGHRS, YFSETQ. CDR3 bases: TGCGCCAGCAGCTTGACAGGGGCCATCAGCTCCTACAATGAGCAGTTCTTC. Encoded protein: CASSLTGAISSYNEQFF.

V usage is TRBV20-1 and J usage is TRBJ2-5; D gene uncertain. The V and J ends lost 3 bases and 5 bases respectively, with 10 bases between them. Germline values: CDR1 DFQATT, CDR2 SNEGSKA (reference sequence). The CDR3 spans 12 residues. The CDR3 loop reads CSASLVGETQYF. The CDR3 DNA sequence: TGCAGTGCTAGTTTGGTAGGGGAGACCCAGTACTTC.

The V call is TRBV29-1, the J call TRBJ2-3; 9 bases match TRBD1. This CDR3 region has 14 residues. Trimming cost V 7 bases and J 6 bases; bases outside gene matches: 11. Germline V CDR1 and CDR2: SQVTM, ANQGSEA. Written as DNA, the CDR3 is TGCAGCGCAACAACAGGGACAGGGTCTGATACGCAGTATTTT. Translation: CSATTGTGSDTQYF.

This clonotype was seen only once. The chain joins TRBV7-2 to TRBJ2-1; the match to TRBD2 covers 12 bases. The CDR3 has 17 amino acids. Germline-derived CDR1 and CDR2 are SGHTA and FQGNSA. Unmatched junction bases numbered 11, after V lost 4 bases and J lost 7 bases. CDR3 residues: CASSSLGLAGPANEQFF. CDR3 sequence (DNA): TGTGCCAGCAGCTCACTCGGACTAGCGGGACCCGCTAATGAGCAGTTCTTC. Combining the CDR3 with reference TRBV7-2 and TRBJ2-1 gives the whole variable domain GAGVSQSPSNKVTEKGKDVELRCDPISGHTALYWYRQSLGQGLEFLIYFQGNSAPDKSGLPSDRFSAERTGGSVSTLTIQRTQQEDSAVYLCASSSLGLAGPANEQFFGPGTRLTVL.

The rearrangement uses TRBV12-3 or TRBV12-4 and TRBJ2-4; the match to TRBD2 covers 7 bases. The J call may be incorrect, as the DNA end agrees better with TRBJ2-7. This CDR3 spans 14 amino acids. The CDR3 DNA is TGTGCCAGCAGTTTTGAAGCGGGGCCCTACGAGCAGTACTTC. It is translated as CASSFEAGPYEQYF.

The J gene is TRBJ2-3, the V gene TRBV12-3 or TRBV12-4; TRBD1 might be the D (6 bases). V was clipped by 6 bases and J by 4 bases, with 11 bases between them. The CDR3 has 13 amino acids. Written as DNA, the CDR3 is TGTGCCAGCAGCTCAGACAGGCCAGATACGCAGTATTTT. Its translation: CASSSDRPDTQYF.

J is TRBJ2-1 and V is TRBV11-2; 15 bases agree with TRBD2. Gene TRBJ2-7 matches the end of the DNA better, so the J call may be wrong. The CDR3 runs 20 residues. Germline V gives CDR1 SGHAT, CDR2 FQNNGV. The CDR3 coding sequence is TGTGCCAGCAGCTTTAACGGACTAGCGGGGGGGCAATACTCCTACAATGAGCAGTACTTC. Protein sequence: CASSFNGLAGGQYSYNEQYF.

V gene TRBV25-1 combines with J gene TRBJ2-7; 9 positions agree with TRBD2. The germline V gene has CDR1 MGHDK and CDR2 SYGVNS. The CDR3 length is 15 residues. The J segment lost 4 bases and the V segment lost 4 bases, leaving 8 bases of the junction unmatched. The DNA for the CDR3 is TGTGCCAGCAGTGGGGTAATCGCGGGAGGGTACGAGCAGTACTTC. As protein: CASSGVIAGGYEQYF.

The genes are TRBV6-2 or TRBV6-3 and TRBJ1-1; D gene uncertain. Germline values: CDR1 MNHEY, CDR2 SVGEGT. The V end was cut by 3 bases, the J end by 4 bases, with 9 bases between. The CDR3 is made up of 13 amino acids. The CDR3 here is CASSYSKVTEAFF. Here the CDR3 DNA reads TGTGCCAGCAGTTATTCCAAGGTCACTGAAGCTTTCTTT.